Below are 30 T cell receptor beta chains sequenced from a single sample in a study of blood T cells in healthy people across ages. A second PCR of roughly 7 to 11 cycles used a sample-barcoded 5' primer and a J-beta primer mix. MiXCR was run by TCRdb on the 5' RACE reads, yielding one entry per CDR3 protein. Of 650,000 to 1,000,000 distinct CDR3 sequences in the sample, about 42% were seen once. The specimen was blood. The receptors come from a man older than 75 in good health.

The table lists this clonotype with a few counts. The chain uses TRBV4-2 and TRBJ2-5; a weak D match, TRBD2 (5 bases). The germline V and J ends were trimmed by 0 bases and 0 bases, with 17 bases remaining between them. CDR3 length: 18 residues. Germline V gene data show CDR1 as LGHNA and CDR2 as YNFKEQ. CDR3 coding DNA: TGTGCCAGCAGCCAAGACACCCGCTTCGGGAACTACCAAGAGACCCAGTACTTC. Translating gives CASSQDTRFGNYQETQYF.

The CDR3 loop reads CASSLNLPSIDTQYF. Here the CDR3 DNA reads TGTGCCAGCAGCTTAAACCTACCCTCTATAGATACGCAGTATTTT. V is TRBV7-2 and J is TRBJ2-3; D gene uncertain. V shed 2 bases and J shed 5 bases, with 14 bases lying between them. CDR1 SGHTA and CDR2 FQGNSA come from the germline V gene. The CDR3 sequence is 15 residues long.

This clonotype was seen only a few times. CDR3 bases: TGCAGTGCTAGTTTGCAACTAGCGGGAGCACACGAGCAGTACTTC. Translating it yields CSASLQLAGAHEQYF. The chain couples TRBV20-1 to TRBJ2-7; 11 nucleotides agree with TRBD2. Germline V gives CDR1 DFQATT, CDR2 SNEGSKA (reference sequence). Trimming cost V 3 bases and J 5 bases; bases outside gene matches: 9. The CDR3 spans 15 residues.

The chain joins TRBV7-2 to TRBJ2-5; the D is unclear. Germline V gene data show CDR1 as SGHTA and CDR2 as FQGNSA. CDR3 length equals 13 residues. Trimming removed 5 bases at V and 1 base at J, with 8 bases between. The CDR3 DNA reads as TGTGCCAGCAGCCCGGTGAGCCAAGAGACCCAGTACTTC. It translates to CASSPVSQETQYF.

This clonotype occurred once. The rearrangement uses TRBV4-3 and TRBJ2-2; no reliable D call. CDR3 size: 14 residues. CDR1 is LGHNA, CDR2 YSLEER, per germline. V lost 1 base and J 8 bases, leaving 11 bases between the germline ends. As DNA, the CDR3 is TGCGCCAGCAGCCAAGCGGGCCAAGTGGGGGAGCTGTTTTTT. It translates to CASSQAGQVGELFF.

The V and J genes are TRBV29-1 and TRBJ1-4, with D possibly matching TRBD1 (6 bases). Germline V gene sequence: CDR1 SQVTM, CDR2 ANQGSEA. Trimming pared 7 bases from V and 10 bases from J, leaving 19 bases between. The CDR3 consists of 13 residues. Here the CDR3 reads CSGGGGGVGKLFF. The CDR3, as DNA: TGCAGCGGTGGAGGGGGGGGAGTTGGAAAACTGTTTTTT.

As to this clonotype: A clone one base away is much larger, so this may be a read error. The V and J genes are TRBV5-1 and TRBJ2-4; TRBD2 agrees at 9 bases. The J call could be wrong; TRBJ2-5 is a better fit for the DNA end. CDR1 and CDR2 (germline): SGHRS, YFSETQ. The CDR3 spans 16 residues. CDR3 coding DNA: TGCGCCAGCAGCTTGGCCCCAGCGGGAGGTTTTGGGACCCAGTACTTC. Translated, it gives CASSLAPAGGFGTQYF.

The chain links TRBV5-1 to TRBJ1-1; no reliable D call. Germline CDR1 reads SGHRS; CDR2 reads YFSETQ. CDR3 length: 14 amino acids. V lost 6 bases, J lost 1 base, and 13 bases lay in between. This CDR3 is CASTPTAPNTEAFF. CDR3 sequence (DNA): TGCGCCAGCACCCCGACCGCTCCGAACACTGAAGCTTTCTTT.

This clonotype was counted a few times. V gene TRBV27 combines with J gene TRBJ2-1; 16 nucleotides match TRBD2. CDR3 size: 16 residues. The V gene end was trimmed by 4 bases and the J gene end by 7 bases; junction bases not matched to a gene: 4. Germline-derived CDR1 and CDR2 are MNHEY and SMNVEV (reference sequence). The CDR3 loop is CASSWGLAGGQNEQFF. The CDR3 DNA reads as TGTGCCAGCAGTTGGGGACTAGCGGGAGGGCAAAATGAGCAGTTCTTC.

The chain links TRBV20-1 to TRBJ2-7, with D possibly matching TRBD1 (5 bases). The germline gives CDR1 DFQATT, CDR2 SNEGSKA (reference sequence). The CDR3 is made up of 13 amino acids. Trimming cost V 3 bases and J 4 bases, with 13 bases left between them. CDR3 sequence reads: CSARVTASYEQYF. In DNA form, the CDR3 reads TGCAGTGCTAGGGTGACAGCTTCATACGAGCAGTACTTC.

This CDR3 reads CASSLRTGARETQYF. Here the CDR3 DNA reads TGTGCCAGCAGTTTACGGACAGGGGCGCGGGAGACCCAGTACTTC. J is TRBJ2-5 and V is TRBV12-3 or TRBV12-4, with 9 bases lining up with TRBD1. V was pared by 2 bases and J by 5 bases, with 6 bases of the junction left unmatched. CDR3 length equals 15 residues.

The chain combines TRBV20-1 with TRBJ2-3; 13 nucleotides agree with TRBD2. The CDR3 sequence is 17 residues long. The ends lost 3 bases at V and 3 bases at J; junction bases unmatched: 9. Germline lookup yields CDR1 DFQATT and CDR2 SNEGSKA (reference sequence). The chain's CDR3 is CSARERTSGSRTDTQYF. CDR3 nucleotides: TGCAGTGCTAGGGAAAGGACTAGCGGGAGTAGAACAGATACGCAGTATTTT.

The chain uses TRBV7-6 and TRBJ2-5; no reliable D call. Germline V CDR1 and CDR2: SGHVS, FNYEAQ. This CDR3 has 15 amino acids. The germline V and J ends were trimmed by 0 bases and 1 base, with 9 bases remaining between them. In DNA form, the CDR3 reads TGTGCCAGCAGCTTAGCGCTCAGGAGCCAAGAGACCCAGTACTTC. Translating it yields CASSLALRSQETQYF.

This clonotype was seen once. The CDR3 sequence: CASSSNTGGAEKLFF. Here the CDR3 DNA reads TGTGCCAGCAGCTCAAATACAGGGGGGGCGGAAAAACTGTTTTTT. The rearrangement uses TRBV7-2 and TRBJ1-4; 8 bases match TRBD1. Trimming at V came to 4 bases and at J to 8 bases, leaving 9 bases not matched to a gene. CDR3 size: 15 residues. Germline values: CDR1 SGHTA, CDR2 FQGNSA.

This clonotype was seen a few times. This chain connects TRBV27 to TRBJ2-3; the D gene is possibly TRBD1 (7 bases). Germline V gene sequence: CDR1 MNHEY, CDR2 SMNVEV (reference sequence). With 6 bases removed from V and 6 bases from J, the gap between germline ends came to 31 bases. CDR3 length equals 19 residues. Written as DNA, the CDR3 is TGTGCCAGCAGACCAACACGATACAGGGGAGGAGCGGACGAGGATACGCAGTATTTT. This sequence encodes CASRPTRYRGGADEDTQYF.

This clonotype was counted once. The CDR3 loop reads CASSINRGNEQFF. The CDR3 coding sequence is TGTGCCAGTAGTATTAATAGGGGTAATGAGCAGTTCTTC. This chain uses TRBV19 with TRBJ2-1, with D maybe TRBD1 (5 bases). Between the trimmed V and J ends, which lost 3 bases and 7 bases, there was a span of 10 bases. Germline loops: CDR1 LNHDA, CDR2 SQIVND (reference sequence). CDR3 length: 13 residues.

This clonotype has a single count. The CDR3 protein is CSARDPIYGYTF. In nucleotides, the CDR3 is TGCAGTGCTAGGGACCCAATCTATGGCTACACCTTC. The rearrangement joins TRBV20-1 to TRBJ1-2; D gene unclear. Trimming removed 3 bases from V and 4 bases from J, with 9 bases in between. Germline V gene lookup returns CDR1 DFQATT and CDR2 SNEGSKA (reference sequence). The CDR3 is made up of 12 amino acids.

The chain employs TRBV12-3 or TRBV12-4 and TRBJ2-4; D perhaps matches TRBD1 (5 bases). The ends were cut back, 6 bases at V and 0 bases at J, with 15 bases in the middle. The CDR3 totals 16 residues. DNA of the CDR3: TGTGCCAGCAGCCGAGGACAACTACTAGCCAAAAACATTCAGTACTTC. The encoded protein is CASSRGQLLAKNIQYF.

This clonotype was counted only a few times. CDR3 protein: CASSLGLGPPDEQYF. CDR3 nucleotides: TGTGCCAGCAGCTTAGGGCTCGGGCCCCCGGACGAGCAGTACTTC. The J gene is TRBJ2-7, the V gene TRBV7-2, with unresolved D. CDR3 length equals 15 residues. V gave up 1 base and J gave up 5 bases, with 15 bases separating them. CDR1 and CDR2 from the germline V gene are SGHTA and FQGNSA.

The J gene is TRBJ2-7, the V gene TRBV2; D gene ambiguous. Trimming pared 11 bases from V and 0 bases from J, leaving 17 bases between. The CDR3 contains 14 residues. From germline, CDR1 is SNHLY and CDR2 FYNNEI. The CDR3 nucleotides are TGTGCCGGGAAGCCTAGGGCCACCTCCTACGAGCAGTACTTC. Translation gives CAGKPRATSYEQYF.

This clonotype was observed a few times. The chain couples TRBV12-3 or TRBV12-4 to TRBJ2-7; possibly TRBD1 for D (5 bases). V gave up 3 bases and J gave up 5 bases, with 11 bases separating them. CDR3 length equals 13 residues. In DNA, the CDR3 is TGTGCCAGCAGTTTTAACTGGGGCCACGAGCAGTACTTC. Protein product: CASSFNWGHEQYF.

Turning to this clonotype: One end of the junction is discordant with germline, which a read error may explain. The V gene is TRBV5-1, the J gene TRBJ2-5, with D unclear. Germline V lookup: CDR1 SGHRS, CDR2 YFSETQ. The CDR3 loop spans 12 amino acids. This CDR3 is CVSSLAGETQYF. The CDR3 DNA follows: TGCGTCAGCAGCTTGGCCGGCGAGACCCAGTACTTC. Complete variable domain (other parts from reference TRBV5-1 and TRBJ2-5): KAGVTQTPRYLIKTRGQQVTLSCSPISGHRSVSWYQQTPGQGLQFLFEYFSETQRNKGNFPGRFSGRQFSNSRSEMNVSTLELGDSALYLCVSSLAGETQYFGPGTRLLVL.

This clonotype came up a few times. The chain uses TRBV9 and TRBJ2-3, with a weak D call TRBD1 (5 bases). CDR1 is SGDLS, CDR2 YYNGEE, per germline. Trimming took off 0 bases at V and 0 bases at J, with 14 bases between the two ends. There are 17 residues in the CDR3. CDR3 sequence reads: CASSVVPSDRSTDTQYF. The DNA for the CDR3 is TGTGCCAGCAGCGTAGTTCCCAGCGACAGAAGCACAGATACGCAGTATTTT.

In its sample, this clonotype was seen a few times. The rearrangement links TRBV10-3 to TRBJ1-2; D not certain. CDR1 and CDR2 (germline): ENHRY, SYGVKD. The germline V and J ends were trimmed by 6 bases and 0 bases, with 14 bases remaining between them. The CDR3 is 15 residues long. The CDR3 loop is CAISQNGISNYGYTF. CDR3 sequence (DNA): TGTGCCATCAGCCAAAACGGGATATCTAACTATGGCTACACCTTC.

The DNA for the CDR3 is TGCGCCAGCAGTAATCAGGGAGCCGGGGCCAACGTCCTGACTTTC. Protein: CASSNQGAGANVLTF. The chain is built from TRBV10-1 and TRBJ2-6; D is tentatively TRBD1 or TRBD2 (5 bases each). The V end lost 5 bases, the J end lost 4 bases, and 12 bases lay between the germline ends. CDR1 and CDR2 from the germline V gene are WNHNN and SYGVQD (reference sequence). This CDR3 has 15 amino acids.

CDR3 nucleotide sequence: TGTGCCAGCAGCTCCAACATGAACACTGAAGCTTTCTTT. Residues: CASSSNMNTEAFF. The V and J genes are TRBV7-2 and TRBJ1-1, with unresolved D. This CDR3 is built from 13 residues. The V end was cut by 4 bases, the J end by 0 bases, with 6 bases between. Germline lookup yields CDR1 SGHTA and CDR2 FQGNSA.

This clonotype was counted only a few times. The chain carries TRBV20-1 and TRBJ2-5; the D gene could be TRBD1 or TRBD2 (5 bases each). Per the germline V gene, CDR1 is DFQATT and CDR2 is SNEGSKA (reference sequence). The CDR3 has 14 amino acids. V lost 5 bases to trimming and J lost 3 bases, with 16 bases between them. CDR3 sequence (DNA): TGCAGTGCTCCTAGGGACCCGAGAGAAGAGACCCAGTACTTC. Amino acid sequence: CSAPRDPREETQYF.

This clonotype has only one observation. This may be a read error: a much more frequent sequence differs by one nucleotide. The V gene is TRBV3-1, the J gene TRBJ2-7; TRBD2 matches 7 bases. J gave up 7 bases and V 0 bases, and 6 bases lay outside the gene matches. CDR3 length: 14 amino acids. Per the germline V gene, CDR1 is LGHDT and CDR2 is YNNKEL (reference sequence). CDR3 protein: CASSQDAGAREQYF. The DNA for the CDR3 is TGTGCCAGCAGCCAAGATGCGGGAGCGCGTGAGCAGTACTTC.

This clonotype has more than one count but fewer than ten. The V gene is TRBV29-1, the J gene TRBJ1-2; no definite D call. The V and J ends lost 2 bases and 2 bases respectively, with 9 bases between them. The CDR3 length is 13 residues. Germline V CDR1 and CDR2: SQVTM, ANQGSEA. CDR3 loop: CSVESRGNYGYTF. The CDR3 DNA sequence: TGCAGCGTTGAAAGCCGAGGGAACTATGGCTACACCTTC.

The genes are TRBV28 and TRBJ1-2, with 9 bases fitting TRBD1. Per the germline V gene, CDR1 is MDHEN and CDR2 is SYDVKM. The CDR3 covers 14 residues. Unmatched junction bases numbered 7, after V lost 7 bases and J lost 4 bases. CDR3 sequence (DNA): TGTGCCAGCATCGTCAGGGGACAGGGCTATGGCTACACCTTC. Translation gives CASIVRGQGYGYTF.